This T cell receptor beta chain derives from a study of blood T cell repertoires in COVID-19. Study-wide background: The cDNA or gDNA used as material had been derived from T cells, B-cell-depleted T cells, or PBMCs.

In the study's own analysis: Nucleated cell counts were estimated from reference gene primer amplification. TCRdb keeps only in-frame clones here, not all; method: immunoSEQ multiplex PCR. V, J and clone size were drawn from that table, and D and trimming were deduced from the DNA. The sample includes some 100,000 clones, about 89% of them seen just once. The V and J ends lost 0 bases and 4 bases, in that order; junction bases with no gene match: 9. The V gene's germline CDR1 is SGHRS and CDR2 YFSETQ. There are 16 residues in the CDR3. Material: peripheral blood. The origin of this receptor is a human donor with active COVID-19. The donor label of this sample is uncertain. The V gene is TRBV5-1, the J gene TRBJ2-5; 7 bases agree with TRBD1. The CDR3: CASSLGGTVSGETQYF. As DNA, the CDR3 is TGCGCCAGCAGCTTGGGGGGGACAGTCAGCGGAGAGACCCAGTACTTC.